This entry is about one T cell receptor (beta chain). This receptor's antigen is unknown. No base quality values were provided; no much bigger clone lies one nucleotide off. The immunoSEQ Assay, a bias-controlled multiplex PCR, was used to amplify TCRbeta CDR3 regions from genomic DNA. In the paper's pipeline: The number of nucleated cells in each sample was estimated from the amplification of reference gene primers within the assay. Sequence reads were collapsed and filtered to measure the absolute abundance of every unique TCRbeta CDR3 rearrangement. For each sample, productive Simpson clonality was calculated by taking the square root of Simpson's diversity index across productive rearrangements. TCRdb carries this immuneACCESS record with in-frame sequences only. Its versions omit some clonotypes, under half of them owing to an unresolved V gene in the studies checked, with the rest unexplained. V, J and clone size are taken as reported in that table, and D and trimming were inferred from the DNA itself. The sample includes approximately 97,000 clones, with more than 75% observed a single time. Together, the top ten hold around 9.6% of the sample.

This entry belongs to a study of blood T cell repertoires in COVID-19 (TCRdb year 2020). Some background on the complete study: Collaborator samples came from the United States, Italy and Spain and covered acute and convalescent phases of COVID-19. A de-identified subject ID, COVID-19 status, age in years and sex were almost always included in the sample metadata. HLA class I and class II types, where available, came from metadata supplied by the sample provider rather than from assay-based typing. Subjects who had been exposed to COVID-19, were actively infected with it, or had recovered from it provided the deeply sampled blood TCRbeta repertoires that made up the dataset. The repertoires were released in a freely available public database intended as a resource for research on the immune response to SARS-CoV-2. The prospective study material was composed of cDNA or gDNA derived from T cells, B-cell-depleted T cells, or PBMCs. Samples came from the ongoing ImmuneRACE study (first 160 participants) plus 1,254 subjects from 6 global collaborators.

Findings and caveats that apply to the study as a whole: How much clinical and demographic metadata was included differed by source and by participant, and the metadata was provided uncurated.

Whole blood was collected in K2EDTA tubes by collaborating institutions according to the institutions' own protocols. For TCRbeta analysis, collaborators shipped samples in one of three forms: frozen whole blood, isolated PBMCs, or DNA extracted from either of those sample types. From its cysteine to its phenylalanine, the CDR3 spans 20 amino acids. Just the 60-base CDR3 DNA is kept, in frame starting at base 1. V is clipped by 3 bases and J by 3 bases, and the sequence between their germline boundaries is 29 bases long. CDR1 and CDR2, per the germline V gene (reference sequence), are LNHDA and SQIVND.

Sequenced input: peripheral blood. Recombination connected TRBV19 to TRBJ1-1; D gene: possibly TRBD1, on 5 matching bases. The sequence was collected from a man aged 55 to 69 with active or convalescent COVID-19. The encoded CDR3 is CASSIPRPWRQGRVDTEAFF. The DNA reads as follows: TGTGCCAGTAGTATTCCCCGGCCTTGGCGGCAGGGAAGGGTGGACACTGAAGCTTTCTTT. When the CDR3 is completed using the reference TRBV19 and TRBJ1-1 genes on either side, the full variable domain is DGGITQSPKYLFRKEGQNVTLSCEQNLNHDAMYWYRQDPGQGLRLIYYSQIVNDFQKGDIAEGYSVSREKKESFPLTVTSAQKNPTAFYLCASSIPRPWRQGRVDTEAFFGQGTRLTVV.